The 11 T cell receptor beta chains below were found in one sample sequenced in a study of cytomegalovirus exposure and HLA in healthy donors. The PCR contained 60 Vbeta and 13 Jbeta primers. The protocol was immunoSEQ multiplex PCR, while the TCRdb copy is restricted to in-frame clones and leaves out a portion. The table has around 120,000 clones, 70% to 85% seen once. Sequenced input: PBMCs. These receptors were obtained from a woman aged 40 to 50 in good health and CMV-seronegative.

The table lists this clone with a few counts. The rearrangement links TRBV29-1 to TRBJ2-3; D remains unclear. The V gene's germline CDR1 is SQVTM and CDR2 ANQGSEA. CDR3 length equals 13 residues. The germline V and J ends were trimmed by 0 bases and 3 bases, with 7 bases remaining between them. In DNA form, the CDR3 reads TGCAGCGTTGAAGATCGCGCAACAGATACGCAGTATTTT. Protein: CSVEDRATDTQYF.

V is TRBV10-3 and J is TRBJ2-5; TRBD2 aligns across 8 bases. V lost 10 bases and J lost 5; bases outside the gene matches: 9. Germline CDR1 ENHRY, CDR2 SYGVKD. This CDR3 comprises 13 residues. The CDR3 spells CASAGGDAETQYF. For the CDR3, the DNA is TGTGCCAGCGCCGGGGGGGATGCGGAGACCCAGTACTTC.

V is TRBV5-1 and J is TRBJ2-7; TRBD2 agrees at 10 bases. Germline CDR1 and CDR2: SGHRS and YFSETQ. The CDR3 extends over 13 amino acids. Germline trimming cut 4 bases from V and 4 bases from J; bases unmatched to any gene: 2. As DNA, the CDR3 is TGCGCCAGCAGCAGCGGGGGGGCGTACGAGCAGTACTTC. It specifies CASSSGGAYEQYF.

This clone was detected a few times. The chain links TRBV30 to TRBJ1-2; 7 bases are a match to TRBD1. V was pared by 3 bases and J by 2 bases, with 6 bases of the junction left unmatched. The CDR3 sequence is 14 residues long. The V gene's germline CDR1 is GTSNPN and CDR2 SVGIG (reference sequence). In DNA, the CDR3 is TGTGCCTGGAGCGTGCCAGGGGGAAACTATGGCTACACCTTC. Its protein product is CAWSVPGGNYGYTF.

V gene TRBV27 combines with J gene TRBJ1-5; perhaps TRBD1 as D (5 bases). V shed 6 bases and J shed 4 bases, with 16 bases lying between them. The CDR3 totals 15 residues. Germline lookup yields CDR1 MNHEY and CDR2 SMNVEV (reference sequence). In DNA, the CDR3 is TGTGCCAGCAGCCACTTCGGGGACTGGAATCAGCCCCAGCATTTT. This codes for CASSHFGDWNQPQHF.

This chain uses TRBV14 with TRBJ2-3; D is possibly TRBD2 (5 bases). Trimming removed 0 bases from V and 4 bases from J, with 14 bases in between. Germline CDR1 SGHDN, CDR2 FVKESK. The CDR3 loop spans 16 amino acids. The CDR3 sequence is CASSQEFASYPDTQYF. In nucleotides, the CDR3 is TGTGCCAGCAGCCAAGAGTTTGCTAGCTATCCAGATACGCAGTATTTT.

This clone occurred a few times. The V and J genes are TRBV25-1 and TRBJ2-7; 9 bases are a match to TRBD2. Looked up from germline, CDR1 is MGHDK and CDR2 is SYGVNS. The V segment lost 1 base and the J segment 2 bases; nucleotides outside the gene matches: 6. The CDR3 totals 16 residues. Here the CDR3 DNA reads TGTGCCAGCAGTGAATCCTTTAGCGGGAGTCCCTACGAGCAGTACTTC. Its protein is CASSESFSGSPYEQYF.

The chain links TRBV6-1 to TRBJ1-5; D gene unclear. The CDR3 is 13 residues long. The ends were cut back, 2 bases at V and 7 bases at J, with 9 bases in the middle. Germline CDR1 and CDR2: MNHNS and SASEGT. CDR3 DNA: TGTGCCAGCAGTGAATGGGTGACACAGCCCCAGCATTTT. This translates into CASSEWVTQPQHF.

V usage is TRBV10-2 and J usage is TRBJ2-7; 12 bases are a match to TRBD1. Germline V gene sequence: CDR1 WSHSY, CDR2 SAAADI. J was trimmed by 3 bases and V by 2 bases; bases with no gene match: 5. The CDR3 is made up of 16 amino acids. The CDR3 coding sequence is TGCGCCAGCAGTGAGGGGACAGGGGGCGCTTTCTACGAGCAGTACTTC. This codes for CASSEGTGGAFYEQYF.

This clone was found a few times. V is TRBV11-2 and J is TRBJ2-7, with 10 bases fitting TRBD1. The CDR3 is made up of 15 amino acids. Germline trimming cut 0 bases from V and 3 bases from J; bases unmatched to any gene: 2. Germline lookup yields CDR1 SGHAT and CDR2 FQNNGV. CDR3 DNA: TGTGCCAGCAGCTTAGAGGGACAGGGGTTCTACGAGCAGTACTTC. Translated: CASSLEGQGFYEQYF.

This clone was detected a few times. The chain links TRBV10-2 to TRBJ2-3; D is perhaps TRBD2 (6 bases). The CDR3 contains 14 residues. The germline V gene has CDR1 WSHSY and CDR2 SAAADI. Trimming shortened V by 4 bases and J by 4 bases, and 12 bases separated the two germline ends. For the CDR3, the DNA is TGCGCCAGCAGTGTGGCGGGAAGGGCAGATACGCAGTATTTT. Encoded protein: CASSVAGRADTQYF.